These 22 T cell receptor beta chains were sequenced from one sample in a study of blood T cells in healthy people across ages. A second PCR of roughly 7 to 11 cycles used a sample-barcoded 5' primer and a J-beta primer mix. TCRdb reprocessed the 5' RACE reads with MiXCR, giving one entry per CDR3 protein. The sample consists of around 520,000 distinct CDR3 sequences, 25% to 35% of them appearing once. The same sample was also used in a study of T cells of mothers and their children.

The sample comprised blood. The receptor set was obtained from a boy aged 2 to 9 in good health.

This rearrangement joins TRBV6-1 to TRBJ2-5; no clear D gene. Germline lookup yields CDR1 MNHNS and CDR2 SASEGT. V lost 10 bases to trimming and J lost 5 bases, with 14 bases between them. This CDR3 contains 12 residues. The CDR3 sequence: CANTRVGETQYF. CDR3 in DNA: TGTGCCAACACACGGGTGGGGGAGACCCAGTACTTC.

This clonotype was detected only a few times. The rearrangement links TRBV25-1 to TRBJ2-2; D gene uncertain. The CDR3 extends over 14 amino acids. V was shortened by 9 bases and J by 3 bases, with 14 bases between the two germline ends. CDR1 and CDR2 from the germline V gene are MGHDK and SYGVNS. CDR3 sequence: CASGEPADTGELFF. The DNA of the CDR3 is TGTGCCAGTGGGGAACCGGCCGACACCGGGGAGCTGTTTTTT.

This clonotype was counted between two and nine times. This chain connects TRBV6-6 to TRBJ1-2; 9 bases agree with TRBD1. The junction had 4 bases not matched to a gene; V was cut back by 0 bases and J by 5 bases. The CDR3 sequence is 15 residues long. Per germline, CDR1 MNHNY and CDR2 SVGAGI (reference sequence). CDR3: CASSYSADRGYGYTF. CDR3 DNA sequence: TGTGCCAGCAGTTACTCGGCGGACAGGGGTTATGGCTACACCTTC.

The sample holds many counts of this clonotype. The CDR3 sequence: CAISEVGTENIQYF. The CDR3 bases are TGTGCCATCAGTGAGGTAGGGACGGAAAACATTCAGTACTTC. The chain employs TRBV10-3 and TRBJ2-4; D may match TRBD1 or TRBD2 (5 bases each). This CDR3 region has 14 residues. V was cut by 2 bases and J by 5 bases, with 10 bases left in between. Looked up from germline, CDR1 is ENHRY and CDR2 is SYGVKD.

The chain carries TRBV4-3 and TRBJ2-3; TRBD2 agrees at 11 bases. The CDR3 is made up of 18 amino acids. CDR1 is LGHNA, CDR2 YSLEER, per germline. V lost 5 bases and J lost 4; bases outside the gene matches: 14. CDR3 sequence reads: CASSTTSGRVLTADTQYF. The CDR3 DNA reads as TGCGCCAGCAGCACTACTAGCGGGAGAGTCTTAACGGCAGATACGCAGTATTTT.

CDR3 sequence (DNA): TGTGCCAGCACGGAGGTCCTAGCCAAAAACATTCAGTACTTC. Translating gives CASTEVLAKNIQYF. The genes are TRBV6-1 and TRBJ2-4; D possibly corresponds to TRBD2 (5 bases). Germline lookup yields CDR1 MNHNS and CDR2 SASEGT. The CDR3 sequence is 14 residues long. Trimming removed 7 bases at V and 0 bases at J, with 10 bases between.

The chain couples TRBV12-3 or TRBV12-4 to TRBJ2-1; 13 bases align to TRBD2. The tail of the sequence fits TRBJ2-7 better, so the J call may be wrong. The CDR3 runs 15 residues. The CDR3 DNA reads TGTGCCAGCAGATCACTAGCGGGAGGGCCCTACGAGCAGTACTTC. It specifies CASRSLAGGPYEQYF.

This chain connects TRBV6-2 or TRBV6-3 to TRBJ2-5, with 11 positions matching TRBD2. CDR1 MNHEY and CDR2 SVGEGT come from the germline V gene. The CDR3 covers 16 residues. V lost 6 bases to trimming and J lost 2 bases; unmatched junction nucleotides: 8. CDR3 region: CASRTPGLADQETQYF. The CDR3 DNA sequence: TGTGCCAGCAGGACACCGGGACTAGCGGATCAAGAGACCCAGTACTTC.

The chain couples TRBV20-1 to TRBJ1-2, with D possibly TRBD1 on 5 matching bases. The length of the CDR3 is 11 residues. Germline V gene lookup returns CDR1 DFQATT and CDR2 SNEGSKA (reference sequence). The V end lost 0 bases, the J end lost 8 bases, and 7 bases lay between the germline ends. CDR3 nucleotides: TGCAGTGCTAGAGAGGGGGTCGGCTACACCTTC. Amino acids: CSAREGVGYTF.

V is TRBV7-9 and J is TRBJ2-6; D is uncertain. This CDR3 is 17 amino acids long. With 1 base removed from V and 0 bases from J, the gap between germline ends came to 10 bases. CDR1 is SEHNR, CDR2 FQNEAQ, per germline (reference sequence). The CDR3 DNA follows: TGTGCCAGCAGCTTAGTTTCCGGTTACTCTGGGGCCAACGTCCTGACTTTC. It translates to CASSLVSGYSGANVLTF.

The rearrangement uses TRBV7-9 and TRBJ2-1; a possible D gene is TRBD2 (5 bases). V was clipped by 1 base and J by 4 bases, with 11 bases between them. The CDR3 loop spans 15 amino acids. The germline CDR1 and CDR2 sequences are SEHNR and FQNEAQ (reference sequence). The CDR3: CASSLVLDSYNEQFF. The CDR3 region has the DNA TGTGCCAGCAGCTTAGTACTAGACTCTTACAATGAGCAGTTCTTC.

In its sample, this clonotype was seen many times. This chain joins TRBV5-8 and TRBJ2-6; D remains unclear. Germline V gives CDR1 SGHTS, CDR2 YDEGEE. The CDR3 is 15 amino acids. Trimming took off 4 bases at V and 0 bases at J, with 8 bases between the two ends. The CDR3 DNA reads TGTGCCAGCAGCGTTGTTCTCTCTGGGGCCAACGTCCTGACTTTC. Translation gives CASSVVLSGANVLTF.

This clonotype was detected a few times. The rearrangement links TRBV6-2 or TRBV6-3 to TRBJ1-5; D unclear. The CDR3 is 13 amino acids. The germline V gene has CDR1 MNHEY and CDR2 SVGEGT. V lost 2 bases to trimming and J lost 6 bases, with 8 bases between them. The CDR3 sequence: CASSYADVQPQHF. In nucleotides, the CDR3 is TGTGCCAGCAGTTACGCAGACGTTCAGCCCCAGCATTTT.

This clonotype was seen only a few times. The rearrangement links TRBV19 to TRBJ2-3, with TRBD2 matching over 10 bases. The germline CDR1 and CDR2 sequences are LNHDA and SQIVND (reference sequence). Trimming at V came to 5 bases and at J to 3 bases, leaving 8 bases not matched to a gene. The CDR3 extends over 16 amino acids. For the CDR3, the DNA is TGTGCCAGTAGTCAAAGGCGGACTAGCGGAACAGATACGCAGTATTTT. Translated, it gives CASSQRRTSGTDTQYF.

This clonotype has a handful of counts. This chain links TRBV12-3 or TRBV12-4 with TRBJ1-2; unclear D gene. The CDR3 has 13 amino acids. The ends were cut back, 2 bases at V and 3 bases at J, with 7 bases in the middle. The CDR3 region has the DNA TGTGCCAGCAGTTTATTCGGGGACTATGGCTACACCTTC. Translation: CASSLFGDYGYTF.

This rearrangement joins TRBV7-2 to TRBJ2-2; TRBD2 matches 8 bases. Germline loops: CDR1 SGHTA, CDR2 FQGNSA. Trimming cost V 5 bases and J 7 bases; bases outside gene matches: 9. The CDR3 spans 15 residues. For the CDR3, the DNA is TGTGCCAGCAGCCCCCAAGCGGGAGTCGACGGGGAGCTGTTTTTT. It is translated as CASSPQAGVDGELFF. The entire variable domain, with the rest obtained from reference TRBV7-2 and TRBJ2-2, is as follows: GAGVSQSPSNKVTEKGKDVELRCDPISGHTALYWYRQSLGQGLEFLIYFQGNSAPDKSGLPSDRFSAERTGGSVSTLTIQRTQQEDSAVYLCASSPQAGVDGELFFGEGSRLTVL.

V usage is TRBV4-3 and J usage is TRBJ2-7; TRBD1 agrees at 8 bases. Germline V CDR1 and CDR2: LGHNA, YSLEER. The CDR3 runs to 18 residues. The V and J ends lost 3 bases and 1 base, in that order; junction bases with no gene match: 14. As DNA, the CDR3 is TGCGCCAGCAGCCACGGCTGGGTGGACAGGGATTTTTCCTACGAGCAGTACTTC. Amino acids: CASSHGWVDRDFSYEQYF.

A few counts support this clonotype. Its ends do not fully match the called genes, so a read error is possible. The chain employs TRBV2 and TRBJ2-7; D may be TRBD1 or TRBD2 (5 bases each). The germline CDR1 and CDR2 sequences are SNHLY and FYNNEI. The CDR3 extends over 13 amino acids. CDR3 nucleotide sequence: TGTGCCAGCAATGAACGGGACCCCTACGAGCAGTACTTC. This gives the protein CASNERDPYEQYF. Full variable domain (outside the CDR3, taken from reference TRBV2 and TRBJ2-7): EPEVTQTPSHQVTQMGQEVILRCVPISNHLYFYWYRQILGQKVEFLVSFYNNEISEKSEIFDDQFSVERPDGSNFTLKIRSTKLEDSAMYFCASNERDPYEQYFGPGTRLTVT.

The sample holds a few counts of this clonotype. The rearrangement joins TRBV9 to TRBJ2-5; D tentatively fits TRBD1 or TRBD2 (5 bases each). The J call is in doubt because the DNA end fits TRBJ2-7 better. Looked up from germline, CDR1 is SGDLS and CDR2 is YYNGEE. The CDR3 contains 15 residues. The CDR3 sequence: CASSVDPGGGYEQYF. The CDR3 coding sequence is TGTGCCAGCAGCGTAGATCCGGGTGGGGGATACGAGCAGTACTTC.

V and J are TRBV16 and TRBJ2-4; D perhaps matches TRBD2 (6 bases). Germline V CDR1 and CDR2: KGHSY, FQNENV. V shed 4 bases and J shed 11 bases, with 15 bases lying between them. This CDR3 region has 13 residues. The CDR3: CASSPPRGAFQYF. CDR3 nucleotides: TGTGCCAGCAGCCCCCCCCGCGGGGCATTTCAGTACTTC.

The rearrangement links TRBV12-5 to TRBJ2-5; TRBD1 aligns across 8 bases. Germline CDR1 reads LGHNT; CDR2 reads FRNRAP. The CDR3 spans 15 residues. Trimming at V came to 1 base and at J to 5 bases, leaving 6 bases not matched to a gene. For the CDR3, the DNA is TGTGCTAGTGGTTTGGCCGAGGACAGGGACGAGACCCAGTACTTC. Translating gives CASGLAEDRDETQYF.

The chain carries TRBV18 and TRBJ1-5; no clear D gene. CDR1 and CDR2 (germline): KGHSH, LQKENI. V gave up 3 bases and J gave up 4 bases, with 10 bases separating them. This CDR3 spans 14 amino acids. DNA for the CDR3: TGTGCCAGCTCACCCGGCACACCTAATCAGCCCCAGCATTTT. Its translation is CASSPGTPNQPQHF.